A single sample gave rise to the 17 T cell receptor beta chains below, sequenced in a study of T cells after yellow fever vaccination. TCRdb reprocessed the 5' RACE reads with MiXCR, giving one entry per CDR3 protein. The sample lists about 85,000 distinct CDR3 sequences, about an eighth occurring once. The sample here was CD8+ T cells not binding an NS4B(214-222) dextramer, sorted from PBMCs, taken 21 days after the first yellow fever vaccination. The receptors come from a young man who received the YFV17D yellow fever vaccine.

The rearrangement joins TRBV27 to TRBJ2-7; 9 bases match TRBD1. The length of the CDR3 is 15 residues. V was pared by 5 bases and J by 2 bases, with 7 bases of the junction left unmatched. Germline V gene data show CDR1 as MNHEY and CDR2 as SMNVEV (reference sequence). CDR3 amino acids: CASSPSGTGTYEQYF. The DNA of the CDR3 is TGTGCCAGCAGTCCATCCGGGACAGGGACCTACGAGCAGTACTTC.

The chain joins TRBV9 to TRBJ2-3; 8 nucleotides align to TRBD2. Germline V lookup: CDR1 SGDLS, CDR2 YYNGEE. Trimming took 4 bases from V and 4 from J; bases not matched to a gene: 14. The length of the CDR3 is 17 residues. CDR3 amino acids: CASSLHGGTSGADTQYF. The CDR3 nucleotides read TGTGCCAGCAGCCTACACGGTGGGACTAGTGGGGCAGATACGCAGTATTTT.

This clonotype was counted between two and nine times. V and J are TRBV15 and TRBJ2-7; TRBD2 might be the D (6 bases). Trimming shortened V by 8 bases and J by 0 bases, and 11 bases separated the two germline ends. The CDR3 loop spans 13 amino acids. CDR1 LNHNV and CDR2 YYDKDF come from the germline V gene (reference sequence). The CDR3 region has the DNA TGTGCCACCGGGAGGATCGGCTCCTACGAGCAGTACGTC. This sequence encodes CATGRIGSYEQYV.

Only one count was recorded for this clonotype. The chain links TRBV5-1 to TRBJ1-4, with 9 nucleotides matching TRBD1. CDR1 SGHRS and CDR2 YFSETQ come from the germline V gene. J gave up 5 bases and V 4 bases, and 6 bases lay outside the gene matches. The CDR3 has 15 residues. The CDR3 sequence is CASSRTGTGNEKLFF. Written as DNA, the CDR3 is TGCGCCAGCAGCCGGACCGGGACAGGGAATGAAAAACTGTTTTTT.

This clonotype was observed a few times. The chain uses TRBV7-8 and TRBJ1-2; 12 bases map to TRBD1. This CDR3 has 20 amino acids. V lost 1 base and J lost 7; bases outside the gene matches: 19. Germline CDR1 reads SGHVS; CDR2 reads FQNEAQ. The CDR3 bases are TGTGCCAGCAGCTTAGGGGTCTCAAGCAGGGACAGGGGGCATACGGGTGGCTACACCTTC. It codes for CASSLGVSSRDRGHTGGYTF.

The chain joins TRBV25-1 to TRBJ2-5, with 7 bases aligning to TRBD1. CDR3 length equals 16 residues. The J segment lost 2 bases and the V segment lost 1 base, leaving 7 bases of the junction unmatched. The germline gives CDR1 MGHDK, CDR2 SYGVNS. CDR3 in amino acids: CASSEWGTAKQETQYF. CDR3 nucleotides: TGTGCCAGCAGTGAATGGGGGACAGCTAAGCAAGAGACCCAGTACTTC.

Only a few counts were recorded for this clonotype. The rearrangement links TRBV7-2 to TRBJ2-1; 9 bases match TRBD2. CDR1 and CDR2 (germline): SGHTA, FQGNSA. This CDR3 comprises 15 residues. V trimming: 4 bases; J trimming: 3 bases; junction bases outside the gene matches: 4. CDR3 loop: CASSYSGGDYNEQFF. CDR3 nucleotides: TGTGCCAGCAGCTATAGCGGGGGAGACTACAATGAGCAGTTCTTC.

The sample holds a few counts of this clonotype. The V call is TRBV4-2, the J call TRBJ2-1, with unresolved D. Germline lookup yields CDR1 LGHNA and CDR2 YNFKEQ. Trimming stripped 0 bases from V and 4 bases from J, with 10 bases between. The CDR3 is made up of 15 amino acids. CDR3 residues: CASSQDNKVYNEQFF. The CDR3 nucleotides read TGTGCCAGCAGCCAAGATAATAAGGTATACAATGAGCAGTTCTTC.

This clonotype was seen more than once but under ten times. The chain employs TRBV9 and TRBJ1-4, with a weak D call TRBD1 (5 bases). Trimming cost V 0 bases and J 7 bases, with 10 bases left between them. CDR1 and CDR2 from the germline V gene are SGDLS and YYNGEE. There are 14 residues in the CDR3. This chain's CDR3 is CASSVDGGTEKLFF. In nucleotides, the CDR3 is TGTGCCAGCAGCGTAGACGGCGGGACTGAAAAACTGTTTTTT.

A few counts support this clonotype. The CDR3 reads CASSIHSGTTLTGELFF. The CDR3 DNA follows: TGCGCCAGCAGCATTCACTCCGGGACAACTCTGACCGGGGAGCTGTTTTTT. The chain uses TRBV5-1 and TRBJ2-2, with D possibly matching TRBD1 (6 bases). Germline CDR1 is SGHRS and CDR2 is YFSETQ. With 4 bases removed from V and 5 bases from J, the gap between germline ends came to 21 bases. The CDR3 runs to 17 residues.

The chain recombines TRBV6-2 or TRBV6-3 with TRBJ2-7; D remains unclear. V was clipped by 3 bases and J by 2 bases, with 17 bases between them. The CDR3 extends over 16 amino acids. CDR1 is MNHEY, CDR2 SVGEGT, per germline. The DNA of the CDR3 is TGTGCCAGCAGTTATATGACCTTAACTGGCACCTACGAGCAGTACGTC. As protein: CASSYMTLTGTYEQYV.

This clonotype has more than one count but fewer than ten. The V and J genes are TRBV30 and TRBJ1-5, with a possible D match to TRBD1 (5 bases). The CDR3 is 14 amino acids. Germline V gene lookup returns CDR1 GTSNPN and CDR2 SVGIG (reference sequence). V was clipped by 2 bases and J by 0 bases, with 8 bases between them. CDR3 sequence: CAWSTGFSNQPQHF. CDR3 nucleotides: TGTGCCTGGAGTACAGGTTTTAGCAATCAGCCCCAGCATTTT. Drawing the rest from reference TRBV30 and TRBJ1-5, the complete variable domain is SQTIHQWPATLVQPVGSPLSLECTVEGTSNPNLYWYRQAAGRGLQLLFYSVGIGQISSEVPQNLSASRPQDRQFILSSKKLLLSDSGFYLCAWSTGFSNQPQHFGDGTRLSIL.

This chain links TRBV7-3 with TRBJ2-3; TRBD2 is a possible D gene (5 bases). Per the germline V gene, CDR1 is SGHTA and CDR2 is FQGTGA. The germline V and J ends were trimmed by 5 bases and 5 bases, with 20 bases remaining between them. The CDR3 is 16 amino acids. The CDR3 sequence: CASSLGSGWAGDTQYF. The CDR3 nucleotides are TGTGCCAGCAGCCTCGGGTCGGGGTGGGCTGGAGATACGCAGTATTTT.

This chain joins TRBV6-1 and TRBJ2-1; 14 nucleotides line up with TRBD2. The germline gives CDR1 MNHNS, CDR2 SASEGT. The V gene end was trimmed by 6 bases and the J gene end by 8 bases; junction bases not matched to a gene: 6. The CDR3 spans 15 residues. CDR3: CASRGGLAGVYEQFF. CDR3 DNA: TGTGCCAGCAGGGGGGGACTAGCGGGGGTGTATGAGCAGTTCTTC.

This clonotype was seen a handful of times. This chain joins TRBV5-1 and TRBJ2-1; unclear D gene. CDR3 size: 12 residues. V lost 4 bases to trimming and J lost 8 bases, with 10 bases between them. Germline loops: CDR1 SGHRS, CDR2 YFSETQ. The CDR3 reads CASSPPGDEQFF. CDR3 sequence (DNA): TGCGCCAGCAGCCCCCCCGGCGATGAGCAGTTCTTC. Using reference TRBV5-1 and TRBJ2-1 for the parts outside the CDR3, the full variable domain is KAGVTQTPRYLIKTRGQQVTLSCSPISGHRSVSWYQQTPGQGLQFLFEYFSETQRNKGNFPGRFSGRQFSNSRSEMNVSTLELGDSALYLCASSPPGDEQFFGPGTRLTVL.

The CDR3 spells CASSWGQAFNSPLHF. CDR3 coding DNA: TGTGCCAGCAGCTGGGGACAGGCTTTTAATTCACCCCTCCACTTT. The chain uses TRBV7-2 and TRBJ1-6; TRBD1 aligns across 8 bases. The CDR3 is 15 residues long. Germline V gene lookup returns CDR1 SGHTA and CDR2 FQGNSA. The V segment lost 4 bases and the J segment 6 bases; nucleotides outside the gene matches: 5.

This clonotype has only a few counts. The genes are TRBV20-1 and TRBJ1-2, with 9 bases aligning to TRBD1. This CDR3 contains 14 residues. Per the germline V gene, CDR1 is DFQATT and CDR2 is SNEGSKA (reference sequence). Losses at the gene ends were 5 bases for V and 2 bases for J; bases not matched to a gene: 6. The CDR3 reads CSAVHRGQNYGYTF. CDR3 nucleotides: TGCAGTGCTGTACACAGGGGGCAAAACTATGGCTACACCTTC.